This T cell receptor (beta chain) is drawn from a study of spatial heterogeneity in lung cancer. Ten or more counts support this clonotype. Its target is not known. Points from the study as a whole: Resection saw ubiquitous expanded tumor TCRs appear in blood more than follow-up did.

TCRdb reprocessed the 5' RACE reads via MiXCR and lists one record per CDR3 protein. The sample gives about 36,000 distinct CDR3 sequences, less than 5.5% of which show up once; around 26% is in the top ten. Indicated time point: sample taken at primary tumor resection. Unsorted whole RNA from tumor, nontumor lung or frozen PBMC underwent sequencing. The germline V gene has CDR1 DFQATT and CDR2 SNEGSKA (reference sequence). The CDR3 totals 15 residues. Unmatched junction bases numbered 8, after V lost 3 bases and J lost 2 bases. The sequence was obtained from a female donor with early-stage non-small cell lung cancer. This material consisted of PBMCs, taken at surgery. The gene calls are TRBV20-1 and TRBJ2-7; 9 bases are a match to TRBD2. The DNA for the CDR3 is TGCAGTGCTAGTGAGACTAGCGGAACCACCTACGAGCAGTACTTC. This encodes CSASETSGTTYEQYF.